The T cell receptor beta chain under discussion was sequenced for a study of blood T cell repertoires in COVID-19. In the study overall: Acute and convalescent COVID-19 specimens originated in the United States, Italy and Spain. T cells, B-cell-depleted T cells, or PBMCs provided the cDNA or gDNA that served as material.

Authors' data handling: It was from reference gene primer amplification that nucleated cell counts were estimated. Produced via immunoSEQ multiplex PCR; TCRdb's table is partial and in-frame only. That table furnishes V, J and clone size, whereas the DNA furnished D and trimming. The table includes about 280,000 clones, almost 90% detected once. The CDR3 runs to 20 residues. With V trimmed by 1 base and J by 3 bases, 17 bases remained unmatched. Germline CDR1 reads GTSNPN; CDR2 reads SVGIG (reference sequence). This TCR was recovered from a young woman with acute COVID-19. Sequenced: PBMCs or T cells enriched from blood (not recorded which). The chain couples TRBV30 to TRBJ1-6; 8 positions match TRBD1. CDR3 DNA: TGTGCCTGGAGTGATCCAGACAGGGGTTATCCTCACGACTATAATTCACCCCTCCACTTT. This codes for CAWSDPDRGYPHDYNSPLHF.